This entry features one T cell receptor (beta chain) sequence. The antigen it binds to is not known. It has no much larger one-base neighbor in the sample; base qualities were not kept. CDR1 SGHDN and CDR2 FVKESK are derived from the germline V gene. From its cysteine to its phenylalanine, the CDR3 spans 17 amino acids. Only the CDR3 part of the read is kept: 51 bases, read in frame from the first base. The germline V and J ends show losses of 1 base and 5 bases respectively, and no gene match explains 13 bases of the junction. This specimen comes from a study of cytomegalovirus exposure and HLA in healthy donors (dated by TCRdb to 2016 to 2017). Context from the whole study: According to an earlier analysis of 550 to 700 of the donors, 150 million to 200 million T cells yielded 117 million unique TCR beta sequences and 276 Gb of sequence data. Along with the approximately 650-subject first cohort, a separate validation cohort of roughly 110 different subjects was used. The number of donors typed differed by locus, with about 620-630 for A, B, C, DRB1 and DQB1, about 500 for DQA1, 600 to 610 for DPA1, and around 450 for DPB1. About 300 gigabases of sequencing data and 75 million to 85 million unique TCR sequences made up an early release that covered 500 to 650 HLA-typed donors. To predict cytomegalovirus infection status, the study brought together high-throughput TCR immunosequencing, statistical association of individual TCRs with disease status, and machine learning. Several DR-DQ haplotypes were treated as single units for association and clustering because of strong linkage in the cohort. A later genetic analysis took genome-wide SNP genotypes for about 55% of the 666 donors and used that subset as a discovery cohort. The genetic ancestry cluster associated with self-reported Caucasian donors included over 65% of the roughly 400 genotyped donors. Among 398 genotyped donors of the cohort, an average of roughly 230,000 unique TCR beta nucleotide sequences was sequenced per donor, of which about 19% were non-productive. To decide whether each TCR beta V gene segment behaved as functional or pseudogenic, an earlier analysis of fewer than 750 of the donors relied on high-throughput TCR beta sequencing. A later analysis re-examined previously published TCR beta repertoires from roughly 720 donors and added high-resolution HLA genotyping to investigate patterns of TCR occurrence. Donor age, sex, ethnicity and CMV serostatus were compiled alongside the repertoire data. The study profiled the T cell repertoires of 666 subjects by immunosequencing and related them to cytomegalovirus serostatus. The aim of the study was to test whether cataloging public T cell receptors could identify signatures of past pathogen exposure. All discovery cohort repertoires had been generated on a single sequencing platform. In the later analysis, no new phenotypic data were used to find candidate immune exposures; instead, reliance was placed on TCR beta sequences and their occurrence across donors. Both class I and class II loci were covered by HLA typing, at four-digit resolution. Results the study describes overall, beyond this receptor: A later genetic analysis reported fewer N-insertions in productive TCRs among donors in an Asian-associated ancestry cluster than the 666-donor mean. The study listed around 160 TCR beta chains as associated with cytomegalovirus. Linkage disequilibrium might explain the correlated functional status among segregating V segments, but an unknown experimental factor could not be ruled out. A later genetic analysis associated a missense DCLRE1C variant with V-gene and J-gene trimming of TCR beta chains, and an independent cohort replicated the association. Broadly in line with IMGT annotations, most TCR beta V segments showed up in productive rearrangements about 87% or about 30% of the time in an earlier analysis of 587 of the donors. A group of highly shared sequence variants was considered likely to be a technical artifact of the sequencing pipeline. The earlier analysis of a few hundred of the donors excluded 15 to 20 rarely observed V segments, including chromosome 9 orphons, because counts were too low. In a later analysis, the rate of TCR association differed among HLA loci, with DRB1 alleles having the most associated TCRs and HLA-C alleles having the fewest. Three of the identified cytomegalovirus-associated TCR beta chains were confirmed in vitro to be specific for cytomegalovirus antigens. In both the original and validation cohorts, the classifier was reported to diagnose cytomegalovirus status with high specificity and sensitivity. Because HLA typing was unavailable for some donors at each locus, only the typed subset was used in association tests. According to the authors, the approach could potentially be generalized to other disease states and immunological phenotypes. In this cohort, only TCR beta chains were sequenced, and detectable features were limited by the absence of alpha or paired-chain data. A later analysis found that most CMV-associated TCR beta chains appeared HLA-restricted, with HLA associations seemingly driven largely by CMV exposure. In a later analysis, HLA-associated TCR beta chains were found to be more clonally expanded and to have lower generation probabilities than equally common non-associated chains. Presence/absence analyses assumed roughly uniform sequencing depth across donors, an assumption that may not hold. The 87-base-pair reads could not distinguish some IMGT-functional V segments, including TRBV6-2 and TRBV6-3, so those segments were excluded. A further reported finding was that TCR beta sequences accurately predicted the HLA-A and HLA-B alleles for most subjects in the first cohort. While some public TCRs were present in many individuals, most TCR sequences turned up only very rarely across donors. When HLA alleles, especially DR and DQ, strongly co-occurred, attributing TCR associations to individual alleles was difficult. In a later analysis, several top co-occurrence clusters were reported to appear linked to parvovirus B19, influenza, CMV and Epstein-Barr virus. CMV serostatus was the only immune exposure information available for the cohort. At a false discovery rate of 0.05, a later analysis linked 16,951 TCR beta sequences to specific HLA alleles.

Library prep was done by the immunoSEQ multiplex PCR assay. For the multiplex PCR, a mixture combining 60 forward primers for TCR Vbeta segments and 13 reverse primers for TCR Jbeta segments was used. A multiplex PCR assay on genomic DNA amplified the CDR3 region of rearranged TCR beta genes. The Illumina HiSeq System was used to sequence the amplified TCR beta libraries as 87-base-pair reads. The paper's data handling went like this. In a later analysis, 80 million or so unique TCR beta chains were counted across the approximately 640 repertoires, and around 11 million of these chains were shared by at least two donors. Raw reads were error-corrected and collapsed into unique sequences with a nearest-neighbor algorithm that merged closely related sequences to remove PCR and sequencing errors. Alignment of CDR3 sequences to IMGT reference sequences was used to assign V, D and J gene segments. For a sequence to be retained, a match of at least six nucleotides to both a V gene segment and a J gene segment was required. Rearrangements were called productive when the CDR3 lacked stop codons and stayed in frame with V and J; all others were non-productive. CDR3 was defined by IMGT convention, running from the second conserved V-encoded cysteine to the conserved J-encoded phenylalanine. In an earlier analysis of 500 to 650 of the donors, sequences lacking an unambiguous match to a single V gene segment were excluded. An earlier analysis of fewer than 750 of the donors called V segments functional above 56.7% productive rearrangements and segregating when the between-donor standard deviation exceeded 5%. A statistical classification framework was developed to diagnose cytomegalovirus status using the catalog of TCR beta chain sequences. V and J gene assignment, in a later analysis, came from comparing TCR nucleotide sequences with IMGT/GENE-DB human TR gene sequences. In a later analysis, CDR3 sequences and most-parsimonious VDJ recombination scenarios were assigned using the TCRdist pipeline. In a later analysis, every TCR beta chain was defined by the combination of its CDR3 amino acid sequence and its V-gene family, and reads without a unique V-gene family were dropped. A later analysis removed 450 to 600 highly shared, low-generation-probability nucleotide sequences to deal with suspected cross-contamination and a sequencing artifact. In a later analysis, a clonal expansion index for each public chain was calculated from normalized within-repertoire ranks of inferred template counts. In a later analysis, generation probabilities were computed with a VDJ recombination model fitted to out-of-frame rearrangements, and the resulting probabilities were checked against IGoR. A later analysis scored TCR-TCR, TCR-HLA and TCR-CMV co-occurrence with hypergeometric tests, applying a repertoire-size bias correction to TCR pairs. False discovery rates were estimated in a later analysis by permuting HLA or CMV assignments 20 times. In a later analysis, co-occurring TCRs were grouped using DBSCAN, and TCRdist sequence similarity was added for clustering within HLA-allele-positive subsets. For co-occurrence clustering, repertoires with fewer than 30,000 or more than 120,000 public chains were excluded, along with roughly five repertoires with anomalous nucleotide sharing. TCRdb carries this immuneACCESS record with in-frame sequences only. Its versions omit some clonotypes, under half of them owing to an unresolved V gene in the studies checked, with the rest unexplained. From that table come the V and J calls and clone size; the DNA was used to work out D and trimming. For this sample the table gives about 160,000 clones, of which 60% to 85% were detected only once. The ten largest clones capture about 13% of the sample.

The cohort comprised some 700 healthy bone marrow donors. Cohort members were all nominally healthy when sampled, although unrecorded immune exposures were likely present. The donor tested CMV seropositive, placing the donor among the approximately 290 seropositive members of the cohort. Every donor gave a peripheral blood sample, and the peripheral blood mononuclear cells from that sample were used for TCR beta sequencing. Genomic DNA was extracted from the blood cell samples with the Qiagen DNeasy Blood Extraction Kit. The sample taken for sequencing was PBMCs. The chain was built from TRBV14 and TRBJ2-7, and 8 bases in between align with TRBD2. This sequence originates from a middle-aged man in good health and CMV-seropositive. The nucleotide sequence reads as follows: TGTGCCAGCAGCCAAGGGGGAGCCGGGACTAGTCGCCACGAGCAGTACTTC. Its protein product is CASSQGGAGTSRHEQYF.